The clone carrying this TCR beta chain has a count of ten or more. Its antigen is unknown. The data derive from a study of T cells after yellow fever vaccination. Study-wide context: Any fraction with a low cell number was prepared using SMART-Seq v4 Ultra Low Input.

Conversion of TCR transcripts into cDNA relied on 5'RACE template switching, which added a universal primer site and UMIs. Via MiXCR, TCRdb re-called the 5' RACE reads, giving one row per CDR3 protein. This sample has around 310,000 distinct CDR3 sequences, with 3.6% found just once. V was clipped by 6 bases and J by 5 bases; unmatched bases: 20. The CDR3 has 17 amino acids. CDR1 and CDR2 from the germline V gene are SQVTM and ANQGSEA. Overall study results and limits: Primary-vaccination clones mostly resurfaced post-booster (about 95% CD4, roughly 90% CD8). Some clonotypes, a small share, were shared between CD4 and CD8 compartments.

The clonotype originates from a man younger than 30 who received the YFV17D yellow fever vaccine. This sequence joins TRBV29-1 and TRBJ2-5, with TRBD1 identical over 8 bases. Material: PBMCs, obtained on the day of the yellow fever booster vaccination. The CDR3: CSVGQGNLIYADETQYF. The CDR3 DNA sequence: TGCAGCGTAGGACAGGGCAACTTAATTTACGCAGATGAGACCCAGTACTTC. Together with reference TRBV29-1 and TRBJ2-5, the CDR3 gives the full variable domain: SAVISQKPSRDICQRGTSLTIQCQVDSQVTMMFWYRQQPGQSLTLIATANQGSEATYESGFVIDKFPISRPNLTFSTLTVSNMSPEDSSIYLCSVGQGNLIYADETQYFGPGTRLLVL.